Each of the 26 T cell receptor beta chains below was sequenced from the same sample in a study of T cells expressing NK-cell markers. TCRdb reanalyzed the 5' RACE reads, giving one entry per CDR3 protein sequence and no DNA. In total, the table holds 200,000 to 300,000 distinct CDR3 sequences. The sample was blood T cells: a sorted CD56 or NKG2C T cell subset, CD4+ or CD8+ T cells, or bulk PBMC T cells (not recorded which). The receptors were gathered from a man between 18 and 35 years old in good health.

The rearrangement uses TRBV4-1 and TRBJ2-5; without DNA, the TCRdb call of TRBD2 cannot be checked. Germline V gene data show CDR1 as MGHRA and CDR2 as YSYEKL. The CDR3 runs 19 residues. The CDR3 loop is CASSQEYGRSSGTQETQYF.

This rearrangement joins TRBV20-1 to TRBJ2-7. The CDR3 is 12 residues long. Germline-derived CDR1 and CDR2 are DFQATT and SNEGSKA (reference sequence). The CDR3 reads CSAGFSSYEQYF.

V is TRBV12-3 or TRBV12-4 and J is TRBJ2-2. There are 13 residues in the CDR3. CDR3 loop: CASSLIWSGELFF.

J is TRBJ2-7 and V is TRBV7-8; no DNA is available, so the TRBD2 call from TCRdb remains unchecked. The length of the CDR3 is 16 residues. Germline lookup yields CDR1 SGHVS and CDR2 FQNEAQ. The CDR3 loop reads CASSRISGSLPGQQYF. Drawing the rest from reference TRBV7-8 and TRBJ2-7, the complete variable domain is GAGVSQSPRYKVAKRGQDVALRCDPISGHVSLFWYQQALGQGPEFLTYFQNEAQLDKSGLPSDRFFAERPEGSVSTLKIQRTQQEDSAVYLCASSRISGSLPGQQYFGPGTRLTVT.

V gene TRBV3-1 combines with J gene TRBJ2-5; the TCRdb call, TRBD1, lacks DNA for checking. This CDR3 contains 15 residues. CDR1 is LGHDT, CDR2 YNNKEL, per germline (reference sequence). CDR3 residues: CASSHRTGHQETQYF.

The J gene is TRBJ1-4, the V gene TRBV12-3 or TRBV12-4. The CDR3 is 13 residues long. The CDR3 is CASSFGVGEKLFF.

The V call is TRBV10-3, the J call TRBJ2-5; the D gene TCRdb calls, TRBD1, cannot be checked with no DNA. CDR1 and CDR2 from the germline V gene are ENHRY and SYGVKD. The CDR3 is made up of 15 amino acids. CDR3 sequence: CAISDPVGDLETQYF.

The V call is TRBV5-5, the J call TRBJ2-7. The V gene's germline CDR1 is SGHKS and CDR2 YYEKEE (reference sequence). The CDR3 contains 13 residues. The CDR3 reads CASSLYTSYEQYF.

The V gene is TRBV12-3 or TRBV12-4, the J gene TRBJ1-5; the D call from TCRdb, TRBD1, cannot be confirmed without DNA. The CDR3 runs to 16 residues. The CDR3 region is CASSHIEGQGNQPQHF.

The chain carries TRBV7-2 and TRBJ2-2; absent DNA, TCRdb's TRBD1 call cannot be checked. This CDR3 is 15 amino acids long. Germline V CDR1 and CDR2: SGHTA, FQGNSA. CDR3 in amino acids: CASSLVGTGGRELFF. The whole variable domain, filled in from reference TRBV7-2 and TRBJ2-2, reads GAGVSQSPSNKVTEKGKDVELRCDPISGHTALYWYRQSLGQGLEFLIYFQGNSAPDKSGLPSDRFSAERTGGSVSTLTIQRTQQEDSAVYLCASSLVGTGGRELFFGEGSRLTVL.

V gene TRBV4-3 combines with J gene TRBJ2-7; TCRdb's D gene call, TRBD1, goes unchecked for lack of DNA. This CDR3 comprises 14 residues. Germline V gene data show CDR1 as LGHNA and CDR2 as YSLEER. Here the CDR3 reads CASSQEEGGYEQYF.

CDR3: CAITWRQDTGELFF. The chain links TRBV10-3 to TRBJ2-2; the TCRdb call, TRBD1, lacks DNA for checking. The germline CDR1 and CDR2 sequences are ENHRY and SYGVKD. CDR3 length equals 14 residues.

J is TRBJ1-2 and V is TRBV19. CDR3 length: 11 residues. Germline CDR1 reads LNHDA; CDR2 reads SQIVND (reference sequence). The CDR3 region is CASNGGDGYTF.

The chain has TRBV20-1 and TRBJ2-7. This CDR3 has 11 amino acids. From germline, CDR1 is DFQATT and CDR2 SNEGSKA (reference sequence). CDR3 in amino acids: CSARLPYEQYF.

This rearrangement joins TRBV12-3 or TRBV12-4 to TRBJ2-1; without DNA, the TCRdb call of TRBD1 cannot be checked. The CDR3 has 14 amino acids. The CDR3 loop reads CASSPPGIYNEQFF.

This chain links TRBV5-1 with TRBJ2-5. The CDR3 totals 14 residues. Per the germline V gene, CDR1 is SGHRS and CDR2 is YFSETQ. The CDR3 reads CASSLATTQETQYF.

This chain links TRBV6-4 with TRBJ2-1; TCRdb's assignment of TRBD2 cannot be checked, as there is no DNA. CDR1 and CDR2 from the germline V gene are MRHNA and SNTAGT. The CDR3 extends over 15 amino acids. CDR3 loop: CASRARRGSPDEQFF.

The chain is built from TRBV7-3 and TRBJ2-1; TCRdb picks TRBD2, but there is no DNA to check that call. The germline V gene has CDR1 SGHTA and CDR2 FQGTGA. This CDR3 spans 14 amino acids. This chain's CDR3 is CASSSRGLANEQFF.

The chain recombines TRBV29-1 with TRBJ2-4. CDR1 and CDR2 (germline): SQVTM, ANQGSEA. The CDR3 length is 11 residues. The CDR3 here is CSVLGKNIQYF.

This chain uses TRBV12-3 or TRBV12-4 with TRBJ2-2; the TRBD1 assignment by TCRdb is unverifiable without DNA. CDR3 length: 13 amino acids. The CDR3 here is CASSLRKGVELFF.

The CDR3: CASSSQGLRETQYF. V usage is TRBV7-6 and J usage is TRBJ2-5; no DNA is available, so the TRBD1 call from TCRdb remains unchecked. This CDR3 contains 14 residues. Germline V gives CDR1 SGHVS, CDR2 FNYEAQ.

The V call is TRBV4-1, the J call TRBJ2-1; TCRdb's D call of TRBD2 is untestable without DNA. There are 19 residues in the CDR3. Germline assignment: CDR1 MGHRA and CDR2 YSYEKL. CDR3 protein: CASSQDISSGGPSYNEQFF.

CDR3 in amino acids: CASSPGNSGANVLTF. The V and J genes are TRBV7-3 and TRBJ2-6. CDR3 length: 15 residues. From germline, CDR1 is SGHTA and CDR2 FQGTGA.

The V gene is TRBV7-2, the J gene TRBJ2-1; TCRdb selects TRBD2, and the lack of DNA leaves this call unchecked. From germline, CDR1 is SGHTA and CDR2 FQGNSA. The CDR3 has 16 residues. The CDR3 region is CASSLYPLGGTDEQFF.

CDR3 in amino acids: CASRSGDRPGEQYF. The rearrangement joins TRBV5-1 to TRBJ2-7; TCRdb calls TRBD1, which cannot be checked without DNA. This CDR3 region has 14 residues. Germline lookup yields CDR1 SGHRS and CDR2 YFSETQ.

V is TRBV5-6 and J is TRBJ2-1; there is no DNA to check the TCRdb D call of TRBD1. The germline CDR1 and CDR2 sequences are SGHDT and YYEEEE. CDR3 length equals 15 residues. The CDR3 protein is CASSLVSVASREQFF.